Ten or more counts support the clone carrying this TCR beta chain. TCRdb itself ran the RACE reads through MiXCR, one entry per CDR3 protein. The sample carries fewer than 350,000 distinct CDR3 sequences, approximately 8% recorded once. This sample is part of a study of human T cells and chemical hapten exposure. Between the trimmed V and J ends, which lost 0 bases and 0 bases, there was a span of 8 bases. CDR3 size: 15 residues. Germline V gives CDR1 MNHEY, CDR2 SMNVEV (reference sequence). Time point described: pre-sensitization, week 0. Treatment: therapeutic diphenylcyclopropenone sensitization with weekly scalp DPC.

This clonotype originated in a man between 18 and 35 years old with alopecia areata. Some clones in this sample may be carry-over from other donors' samples. Sequencing used whole blood, obtained in connection with sensitization to the hapten diphenylcyclopropenone (DPC). The chain carries TRBV27 and TRBJ1-2, with TRBD1 as a possible D gene (5 bases). The CDR3 nucleotides read TGTGCCAGCAGTTTATCTGGGGCCTCTAACTATGGCTACACCTTC. Its protein is CASSLSGASNYGYTF.